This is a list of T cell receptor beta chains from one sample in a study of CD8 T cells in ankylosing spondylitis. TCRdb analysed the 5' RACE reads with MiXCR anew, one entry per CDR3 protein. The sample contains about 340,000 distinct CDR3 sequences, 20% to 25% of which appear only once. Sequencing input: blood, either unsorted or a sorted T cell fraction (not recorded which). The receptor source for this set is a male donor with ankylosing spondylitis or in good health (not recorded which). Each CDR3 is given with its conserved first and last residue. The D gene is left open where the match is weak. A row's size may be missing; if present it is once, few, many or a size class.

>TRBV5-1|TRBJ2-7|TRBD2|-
CASSLGLAGGPTSYEQYF
TGCGCCAGCAGCTTGGGGCTAGCGGGGGGTCCGACCTCTTACGAGCAGTACTTC
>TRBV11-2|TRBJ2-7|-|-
CASSLYGGDYEQYF
TGTGCCAGCAGCTTATATGGAGGCGACTACGAGCAGTACTTC
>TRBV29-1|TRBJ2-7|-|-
CSVWGKPDSYEQYF
TGCAGCGTCTGGGGGAAGCCCGACTCCTACGAGCAGTACTTC
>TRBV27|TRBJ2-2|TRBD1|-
CASSRDRDTGELFF
TGTGCCAGCAGCCGGGACAGAGACACCGGGGAGCTGTTTTTT
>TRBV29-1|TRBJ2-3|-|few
CSVPWGALYSTDTQYF
TGCAGCGTCCCCTGGGGGGCCCTATACTCCACAGATACGCAGTATTTT
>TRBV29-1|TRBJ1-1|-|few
CSVHRIHPEAFF
TGCAGCGTCCACAGGATACATCCTGAAGCTTTCTTT
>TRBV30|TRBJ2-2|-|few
CVVRAGNTGELFF
TGTGTCGTCCGGGCCGGGAACACCGGGGAGCTGTTTTTT
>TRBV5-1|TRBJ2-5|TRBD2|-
CASSLEASGMYQETQYF
TGCGCCAGCAGCTTGGAGGCTAGCGGGATGTACCAAGAGACCCAGTACTTC
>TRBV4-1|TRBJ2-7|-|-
CASSLRTSSYEQYF
TGCGCCAGCAGCCTCCGAACAAGCTCCTACGAGCAGTACTTC
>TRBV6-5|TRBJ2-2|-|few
CASSYSSSKRGGGELFF
TGTGCCAGCAGTTACTCGAGTTCTAAGAGGGGCGGCGGGGAGCTGTTTTTT
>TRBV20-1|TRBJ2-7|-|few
CSARVGSYEQYF
TGCAGTGCTAGAGTGGGGTCCTACGAGCAGTACTTC
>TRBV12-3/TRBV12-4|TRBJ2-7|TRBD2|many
CASRGGENYEQYF
TGTGCCAGCAGGGGGGGGGAAAACTACGAGCAGTACTTC
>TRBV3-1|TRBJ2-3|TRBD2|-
CASSQDYGLGNTDTQYF
TGTGCCAGCAGCCAAGATTACGGACTAGGGAACACAGATACGCAGTATTTT
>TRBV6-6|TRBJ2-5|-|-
CASSQGRAGTQYF
TGTGCCAGCAGCCAAGGGCGGGCGGGGACCCAGTACTTC
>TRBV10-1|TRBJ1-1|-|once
CASSERRNTEAFF
TGCGCCAGCAGTGAACGTAGGAACACTGAAGCTTTCTTT
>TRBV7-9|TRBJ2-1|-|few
CASRGTNLVNEQFF
TGTGCCAGCAGGGGGACCAATCTCGTGAATGAGCAGTTCTTC
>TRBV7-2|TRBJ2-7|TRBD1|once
CASTIWTGGEQYF
TGTGCCAGCACCATCTGGACAGGAGGCGAGCAGTACTTC
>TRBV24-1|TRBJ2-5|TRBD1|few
CATSESPGQGRETQYF
TGTGCCACCAGTGAATCCCCGGGACAGGGAAGGGAGACCCAGTACTTC
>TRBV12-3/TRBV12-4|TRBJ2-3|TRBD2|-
CASSFRVAGYTDTQYF
TGTGCCAGCAGTTTTCGGGTAGCGGGGTACACAGATACGCAGTATTTT
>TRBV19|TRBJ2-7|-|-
CASSMGVQGYEQYF
TGTGCCAGTAGTATGGGGGTACAGGGATACGAGCAGTACTTC
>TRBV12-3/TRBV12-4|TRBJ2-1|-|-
CASSLSFVGGRGEQFF
TGTGCCAGCAGTTTATCCTTCGTGGGGGGGCGAGGTGAGCAGTTCTTC
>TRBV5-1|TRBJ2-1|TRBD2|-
CASSPNRGSSYNEQFF
TGCGCCAGCAGCCCGAACCGCGGGAGCTCCTACAATGAGCAGTTCTTC
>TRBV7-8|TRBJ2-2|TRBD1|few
CASSYHRGSDTGELFF
TGTGCCAGCAGCTACCACAGGGGTTCGGACACCGGGGAGCTGTTTTTT
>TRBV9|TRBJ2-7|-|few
CASSPLTGQQPHEQYF
TGTGCCAGCAGCCCCTTGACAGGCCAGCAACCCCACGAGCAGTACTTC
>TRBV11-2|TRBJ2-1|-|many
CASSFGPGNEQFF
TGTGCCAGCAGCTTCGGCCCTGGCAATGAGCAGTTCTTC
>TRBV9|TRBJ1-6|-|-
CASSVSGLVNSPLHF
TGTGCCAGCAGCGTATCAGGGTTAGTTAATTCACCCCTCCACTTT
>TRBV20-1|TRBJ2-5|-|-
CSARDRWTVQETQYF
TGCAGTGCTAGAGACCGATGGACAGTACAAGAGACCCAGTACTTC
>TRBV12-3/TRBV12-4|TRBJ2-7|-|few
CASSLGQGGSEQYF
TGTGCCAGCAGTTTGGGGCAGGGGGGCTCGGAGCAGTACTTC